This is a list of T cell receptor beta chains from one sample in a study of cytomegalovirus exposure and HLA in healthy donors. Some clones are missing from TCRdb's copy, which holds only in-frame ones; the method was immunoSEQ multiplex PCR. The table records 150,000 to 200,000 clones, approximately 70% of them present only once. Sequenced sample: PBMCs. All receptors come from a man aged 40-50 years in good health and CMV-seropositive. Both conserved end residues are part of each CDR3. Fields, in order: J gene, clone size, D gene, V gene, CDR3 protein, CDR3 DNA. The D gene is left open where the match is weak. Clone size is stated in some rows and not others, as once, few, many or a class when expanded.

J gene: TRBJ1-4; clone size: .; D gene: .; V gene: TRBV4-1; CDR3 protein: CASSPRGKEKLFF; CDR3 DNA: TGCGCCAGCAGCCCCAGGGGCAAGGAAAAACTGTTTTTT
J gene: TRBJ2-3; clone size: .; D gene: TRBD1; V gene: TRBV2; CDR3 protein: CASSEGDSLTDTQYF; CDR3 DNA: TGTGCCAGCAGTGAAGGGGACAGCCTCACAGATACGCAGTATTTT
J gene: TRBJ2-1; clone size: few; D gene: .; V gene: TRBV11-2; CDR3 protein: CASSTPAGNEQFF; CDR3 DNA: TGTGCCAGCAGCACCCCGGCGGGCAATGAGCAGTTCTTC
J gene: TRBJ2-3; clone size: .; D gene: TRBD2; V gene: TRBV6-5; CDR3 protein: CASSRLAGTDTQYF; CDR3 DNA: TGTGCCAGCAGTCGACTAGCGGGCACAGATACGCAGTATTTT
J gene: TRBJ2-7; clone size: .; D gene: TRBD1; V gene: TRBV15; CDR3 protein: CATSTDRGASYEQYF; CDR3 DNA: TGTGCCACCAGCACCGACAGGGGGGCTTCCTACGAGCAGTACTTC
J gene: TRBJ2-7; clone size: .; D gene: TRBD1; V gene: TRBV7-9; CDR3 protein: CASSLGSGGSYEQYF; CDR3 DNA: TGTGCCAGCAGCTTAGGTTCAGGGGGCTCCTACGAGCAGTACTTC
J gene: TRBJ2-3; clone size: .; D gene: TRBD2; V gene: TRBV27; CDR3 protein: CASSAGVLTDTQYF; CDR3 DNA: TGTGCCAGCAGTGCGGGGGTACTCACAGATACGCAGTATTTT
J gene: TRBJ2-1; clone size: .; D gene: TRBD2; V gene: TRBV5-6; CDR3 protein: CASSWRTSGEQFF; CDR3 DNA: TGTGCCAGCAGCTGGCGGACTAGCGGGGAGCAGTTCTTC
J gene: TRBJ2-5; clone size: .; D gene: .; V gene: TRBV7-9; CDR3 protein: CASSFRRAQETQYF; CDR3 DNA: TGTGCCAGCAGCTTCCGGCGGGCCCAAGAGACCCAGTACTTC
J gene: TRBJ1-5; clone size: .; D gene: .; V gene: TRBV27; CDR3 protein: CASMRVKDDQPQHF; CDR3 DNA: TGTGCCAGCATGAGGGTGAAGGACGATCAGCCCCAGCATTTT
J gene: TRBJ2-3; clone size: .; D gene: .; V gene: TRBV29-1; CDR3 protein: CSDRGFRTDTQYF; CDR3 DNA: TGCAGTGACCGAGGGTTCAGGACAGATACGCAGTATTTT
J gene: TRBJ1-2; clone size: .; D gene: .; V gene: TRBV6-5; CDR3 protein: CASKREKDNYGYTF; CDR3 DNA: TGTGCCAGCAAACGGGAGAAAGATAACTATGGCTACACCTTC
J gene: TRBJ1-5; clone size: .; D gene: TRBD1; V gene: TRBV6-5; CDR3 protein: CASSSRTGGNQPQHF; CDR3 DNA: TGTGCCAGCAGTTCTCGGACAGGGGGTAACCAGCCCCAGCATTTT
J gene: TRBJ2-5; clone size: .; D gene: TRBD1; V gene: TRBV5-1; CDR3 protein: CASSPGLYRGQETQYF; CDR3 DNA: TGCGCCAGCAGCCCGGGCCTGTACAGGGGCCAAGAGACCCAGTACTTC
J gene: TRBJ2-7; clone size: .; D gene: TRBD1; V gene: TRBV11-2; CDR3 protein: CASSPDLTGREQYF; CDR3 DNA: TGTGCCAGCAGCCCAGATCTGACAGGGAGAGAGCAGTACTTC
J gene: TRBJ2-3; clone size: .; D gene: TRBD2; V gene: TRBV18; CDR3 protein: CASSTLAGGTDTQYF; CDR3 DNA: TGTGCCAGCTCAACGCTAGCGGGGGGCACAGATACGCAGTATTTT
J gene: TRBJ2-5; clone size: once; D gene: TRBD1; V gene: TRBV27; CDR3 protein: CASSLVGGWETQYF; CDR3 DNA: TGTGCCAGCAGTTTGGTAGGGGGCTGGGAGACCCAGTACTTC
J gene: TRBJ2-3; clone size: few; D gene: .; V gene: TRBV7-3; CDR3 protein: CASSLSGREAPHF; CDR3 DNA: TGTGCCAGCAGCTTAAGCGGTAGAGAGGCGCCGCATTTT
J gene: TRBJ2-7; clone size: .; D gene: .; V gene: TRBV7-8; CDR3 protein: CASSPGRADEQYF; CDR3 DNA: TGTGCCAGCAGCCCCGGCAGGGCTGACGAGCAGTACTTC
J gene: TRBJ2-5; clone size: .; D gene: .; V gene: TRBV7-8; CDR3 protein: CASSVQGRQETQYF; CDR3 DNA: TGTGCCAGCAGCGTACAGGGCCGCCAAGAGACCCAGTACTTC
J gene: TRBJ1-5; clone size: .; D gene: .; V gene: TRBV4-1; CDR3 protein: CASSQTYSYSNQPQHF; CDR3 DNA: TGCGCCAGCAGCCAAACCTACAGCTATAGCAATCAGCCCCAGCATTTT
J gene: TRBJ2-6; clone size: .; D gene: .; V gene: TRBV4-1; CDR3 protein: CASSQSGGRGANVLTF; CDR3 DNA: TGCGCCAGCAGCCAAAGTGGGGGCCGTGGGGCCAACGTCCTGACTTTC
J gene: TRBJ2-2; clone size: .; D gene: .; V gene: TRBV11-3; CDR3 protein: CASSPSSASTGELFF; CDR3 DNA: TGTGCCAGCAGCCCTTCTAGCGCCAGCACCGGGGAGCTGTTTTTT
J gene: TRBJ2-7; clone size: few; D gene: .; V gene: TRBV7-2; CDR3 protein: CASSAAIIYEQYF; CDR3 DNA: TGTGCCAGCAGCGCGGCTATTATCTACGAGCAGTACTTC
J gene: TRBJ1-1; clone size: .; D gene: .; V gene: TRBV7-9; CDR3 protein: CASSNGAGGRGNTEAFF; CDR3 DNA: TGTGCCAGCAGCAACGGGGCCGGGGGGCGCGGGAACACTGAAGCTTTCTTT
J gene: TRBJ1-2; clone size: .; D gene: .; V gene: TRBV27; CDR3 protein: CASRPGVAGGYTF; CDR3 DNA: TGTGCCAGCAGGCCCGGAGTCGCGGGTGGCTACACCTTC
J gene: TRBJ2-3; clone size: .; D gene: TRBD2; V gene: TRBV7-2; CDR3 protein: CASSPGGAIPDTQYF; CDR3 DNA: TGTGCCAGCAGCCCCGGGGGGGCAATACCAGATACGCAGTATTTT
J gene: TRBJ1-1; clone size: .; D gene: .; V gene: TRBV6-5; CDR3 protein: CASAAGNTEAFF; CDR3 DNA: TGTGCCAGCGCAGCGGGGAACACTGAAGCTTTCTTT
J gene: TRBJ2-7; clone size: .; D gene: .; V gene: TRBV2; CDR3 protein: CASSRDILSSYEQYF; CDR3 DNA: TGTGCCAGCAGTCGGGACATCCTAAGCTCCTACGAGCAGTACTTC
J gene: TRBJ1-5; clone size: .; D gene: .; V gene: TRBV28; CDR3 protein: CASSRIGLVNQPQHF; CDR3 DNA: TGTGCCAGCAGTCGTATCGGACTGGTCAATCAGCCCCAGCATTTT
J gene: TRBJ2-3; clone size: .; D gene: TRBD1; V gene: TRBV4-3; CDR3 protein: CASSQGQRADTQYF; CDR3 DNA: TGCGCCAGCAGCCAGGGACAGCGCGCAGATACGCAGTATTTT
J gene: TRBJ2-7; clone size: .; D gene: .; V gene: TRBV10-3; CDR3 protein: CAISEGARSSYEQYF; CDR3 DNA: TGTGCCATCAGTGAGGGGGCGAGGAGCTCCTACGAGCAGTACTTC
J gene: TRBJ1-2; clone size: .; D gene: .; V gene: TRBV10-3; CDR3 protein: CAISVDGSGRNGYTF; CDR3 DNA: TGTGCCATCAGTGTGGACGGGTCGGGGAGAAATGGCTACACCTTC
J gene: TRBJ1-2; clone size: .; D gene: .; V gene: TRBV28; CDR3 protein: CASSMVFRAYGYTF; CDR3 DNA: TGTGCCAGCAGTATGGTTTTCAGGGCCTATGGCTACACCTTC
J gene: TRBJ2-1; clone size: .; D gene: .; V gene: TRBV2; CDR3 protein: CASSEAPRDEQFF; CDR3 DNA: TGTGCCAGCAGTGAAGCCCCTCGGGATGAGCAGTTCTTC
J gene: TRBJ2-7; clone size: .; D gene: TRBD1; V gene: TRBV5-1; CDR3 protein: CASSPGGDRGRREYEQYF; CDR3 DNA: TGCGCCAGCAGCCCCGGGGGCGACAGGGGGCGCCGGGAATACGAGCAGTACTTC
J gene: TRBJ2-1; clone size: .; D gene: .; V gene: TRBV6-6; CDR3 protein: CASSRGRLEFF; CDR3 DNA: TGTGCCAGCAGTAGGGGAAGACTGGAGTTCTTC
J gene: TRBJ2-6; clone size: once; D gene: .; V gene: TRBV6-6; CDR3 protein: CASSWTGAGANVLTF; CDR3 DNA: TGTGCCAGCAGCTGGACGGGGGCTGGGGCCAACGTCCTGACTTTC
J gene: TRBJ2-3; clone size: .; D gene: .; V gene: TRBV6-5; CDR3 protein: CASSSTLESPQYF; CDR3 DNA: TGTGCCAGCAGTTCCACACTAGAAAGTCCGCAGTATTTT
J gene: TRBJ1-3; clone size: .; D gene: .; V gene: TRBV19; CDR3 protein: CASSKGGAGNTIYF; CDR3 DNA: TGTGCCAGTAGTAAAGGAGGAGCAGGAAACACCATATATTTT
J gene: TRBJ1-1; clone size: .; D gene: .; V gene: TRBV6-4; CDR3 protein: CASTPPRGGNTEAFF; CDR3 DNA: TGTGCCAGCACCCCTCCCCGAGGAGGGAACACTGAAGCTTTCTTT
J gene: TRBJ2-5; clone size: .; D gene: TRBD2; V gene: TRBV4-3; CDR3 protein: CASSQRGASGDETQYF; CDR3 DNA: TGCGCCAGCAGCCAGAGAGGCGCTAGCGGGGATGAGACCCAGTACTTC
J gene: TRBJ2-1; clone size: .; D gene: TRBD2; V gene: TRBV5-1; CDR3 protein: CASKGAGAPSEQFF; CDR3 DNA: TGCGCCAGCAAAGGAGCGGGGGCCCCGAGTGAGCAGTTCTTC
J gene: TRBJ2-5; clone size: .; D gene: .; V gene: TRBV7-9; CDR3 protein: CASSPNRGLGETQYF; CDR3 DNA: TGTGCCAGCAGCCCCAACCGGGGGTTAGGAGAGACCCAGTACTTC
J gene: TRBJ2-7; clone size: .; D gene: .; V gene: TRBV7-9; CDR3 protein: CASSLKTRQIYEQYF; CDR3 DNA: TGTGCCAGCAGCTTAAAGACGAGGCAGATCTACGAGCAGTACTTC
J gene: TRBJ1-1; clone size: .; D gene: .; V gene: TRBV9; CDR3 protein: CASSVGRGEAFF; CDR3 DNA: TGTGCCAGCAGCGTAGGGAGGGGTGAAGCTTTCTTT
J gene: TRBJ2-2; clone size: .; D gene: TRBD2; V gene: TRBV7-9; CDR3 protein: CSSSSGLGANTGELFF; CDR3 DNA: TGTTCCAGCAGCTCCGGACTAGGCGCGAACACCGGGGAGCTGTTTTTT
J gene: TRBJ2-3; clone size: .; D gene: TRBD2; V gene: TRBV7-6; CDR3 protein: CASSQGTSGAYTDTQYF; CDR3 DNA: TGTGCCAGCAGCCAAGGGACTAGCGGGGCATACACAGATACGCAGTATTTT
J gene: TRBJ2-5; clone size: .; D gene: TRBD2; V gene: TRBV4-3; CDR3 protein: CASSHGGGAVETQYF; CDR3 DNA: TGCGCCAGCAGCCACGGCGGGGGGGCCGTAGAGACCCAGTACTTC
J gene: TRBJ1-1; clone size: .; D gene: TRBD1; V gene: TRBV7-3; CDR3 protein: CASSQTGATEAFF; CDR3 DNA: TGTGCCAGCAGCCAAACAGGGGCCACTGAAGCTTTCTTT
J gene: TRBJ1-3; clone size: .; D gene: TRBD1; V gene: TRBV30; CDR3 protein: CAWAITGAGNTIYF; CDR3 DNA: TGTGCCTGGGCTATAACAGGGGCTGGAAACACCATATATTTT